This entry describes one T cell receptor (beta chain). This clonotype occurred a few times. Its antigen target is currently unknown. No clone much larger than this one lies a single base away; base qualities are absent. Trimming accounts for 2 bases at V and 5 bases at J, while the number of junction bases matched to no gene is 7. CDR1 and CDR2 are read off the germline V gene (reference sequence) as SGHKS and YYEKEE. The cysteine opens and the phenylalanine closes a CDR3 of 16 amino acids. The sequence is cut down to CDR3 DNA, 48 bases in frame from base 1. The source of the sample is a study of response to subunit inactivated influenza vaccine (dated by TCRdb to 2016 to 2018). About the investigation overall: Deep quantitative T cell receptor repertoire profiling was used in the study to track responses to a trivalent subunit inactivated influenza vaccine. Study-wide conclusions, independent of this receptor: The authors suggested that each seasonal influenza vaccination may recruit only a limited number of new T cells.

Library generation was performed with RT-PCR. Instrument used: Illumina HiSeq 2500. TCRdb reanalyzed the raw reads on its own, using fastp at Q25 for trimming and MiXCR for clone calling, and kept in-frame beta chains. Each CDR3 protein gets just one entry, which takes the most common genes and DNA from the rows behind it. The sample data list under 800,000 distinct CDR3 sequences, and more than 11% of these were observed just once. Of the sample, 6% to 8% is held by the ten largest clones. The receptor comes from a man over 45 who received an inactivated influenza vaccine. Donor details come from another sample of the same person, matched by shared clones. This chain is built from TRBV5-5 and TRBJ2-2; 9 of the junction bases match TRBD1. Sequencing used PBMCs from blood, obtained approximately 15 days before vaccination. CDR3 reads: CASSLNRDRETGELFF. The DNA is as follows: TGTGCCAGCAGCTTAAACCGGGACAGGGAGACCGGGGAGCTGTTTTTT.